This TCR beta chain appears in the sequencing data of a study of OX40 agonist ivuxolimab in advanced cancers. Looking at the study overall: A partial response was reached by three patients: one with hepatocellular carcinoma and two with cutaneous melanoma.

A single count supports this clone. Antigen unknown. The germline V gene encodes CDR1 MDHEN and CDR2 SYDVKM. The CDR3 loop spans 14 amino acids. The trim removed 5 bases at V and 6 bases at J, leaving 6 bases unmatched. Findings and caveats of the study: The authors also found low normalized T-cell clonal expansion in some nonresponders. In general, CD8+ T cells held more expanded clones than CD4+ did, on average.

Method: immunoSEQ multiplex PCR; TCRdb's copy keeps in-frame clones and lacks some. The sample shows 90,000 or so clones, 75% to 95% of them seen only once. This chain links TRBV28 with TRBJ2-1; 8 positions match TRBD2. The receptor's source is an adult with an advanced solid tumor such as melanoma, head and neck, liver or kidney cancer. The sequenced sample was CD4+ or CD8+ T cells sorted from blood, obtained in a trial of the OX40 agonist ivuxolimab. The CDR3 spells CASSTPGLVNEQFF. CDR3 DNA: TGTGCCAGCAGTACACCGGGACTAGTCAATGAGCAGTTCTTC.